These 14 T cell receptor beta chains share one sample of origin, sequenced in a study of shared clonotypes between healthy human individuals. The assay was immunoSEQ multiplex PCR, and TCRdb's table has in-frame clones only and misses some. The profile shows some 2.4 million clones, roughly 93% of them singletons. Specimen: naive CD4+ T cells from PBMCs. Subset denoted: CD45RA+ positively selected. The receptor set was obtained from a man younger than 30 in good health. Some clones in this sample may be carry-over from other donors' samples.

The chain joins TRBV6-1 to TRBJ2-3; no reliable D call. CDR3 length equals 14 residues. V lost 6 bases, J lost 3 bases, and 13 bases lay in between. Germline CDR1 is MNHNS and CDR2 is SASEGT. Here the CDR3 DNA reads TGTGCCAGCAGGGCAGTAGTGGGGACAGATACGCAGTATTTT. Translated: CASRAVVGTDTQYF.

The genes are TRBV4-2 and TRBJ2-7; D is ambiguous. Germline V gene lookup returns CDR1 LGHNA and CDR2 YNFKEQ. This CDR3 has 14 residues. V lost 1 base to trimming and J lost 2 bases, with 9 bases between them. As DNA, the CDR3 is TGTGCCAGCAGCCAAGTGGGTAGGGCCTACGAGCAGTACTTC. Translated: CASSQVGRAYEQYF.

The sample holds one count of this clone. J is TRBJ1-2 and V is TRBV5-1, with D uncertain. The CDR3 has 12 amino acids. Trimming shortened V by 4 bases and J by 2 bases, and 6 bases separated the two germline ends. In germline, CDR1 is SGHRS, CDR2 YFSETQ. In DNA, the CDR3 is TGCGCCAGCAGCGGAGAAAACTATGGCTACACCTTC. As protein: CASSGENYGYTF.

CDR3 sequence reads: CASSNGGRGGNQPQHF. In DNA form, the CDR3 reads TGTGCCAGCAGCAACGGCGGCCGGGGCGGCAATCAGCCCCAGCATTTT. This chain links TRBV13 with TRBJ1-5; D is perhaps TRBD1 (5 bases). In germline, CDR1 is PRHDT, CDR2 FYEKMQ (reference sequence). V lost 5 bases and J lost 2, with 16 bases in between. The CDR3 is made up of 16 amino acids.

Comment on this clone: The identical CDR3 is also encoded by other nucleotide sequences in the sample. The gene calls are TRBV15 and TRBJ1-2; D gene ambiguous. CDR1 and CDR2 from the germline V gene are LNHNV and YYDKDF (reference sequence). This CDR3 is 11 amino acids long. V was trimmed by 6 bases and J by 7 bases, leaving 9 bases between them. The CDR3 bases are TGTGCCACCAGTAGCGGCGGTGGCTACACCTTC. This translates into CATSSGGGYTF.

The chain links TRBV5-6 to TRBJ1-5; D is ambiguous. This CDR3 region has 15 residues. V was clipped by 4 bases and J by 7 bases, with 18 bases between them. Germline CDR1 is SGHDT and CDR2 is YYEEEE. CDR3 sequence reads: CASSPGRVSRQPQHF. The DNA for the CDR3 is TGTGCCAGCAGCCCCGGTCGGGTATCACGGCAGCCCCAGCATTTT.

The chain employs TRBV5-4 and TRBJ2-7, with D possibly TRBD1 on 5 matching bases. The CDR3 extends over 13 amino acids. Germline V gives CDR1 SGHNT, CDR2 YYREEE (reference sequence). V was cut by 4 bases and J by 4 bases, with 12 bases left in between. The CDR3 region has the DNA TGTGCCAGCAGCCAGGACAAAGATTACGAGCAGTACTTC. Translated: CASSQDKDYEQYF.

The J gene is TRBJ2-5, the V gene TRBV7-2; no firm D call. V was pared by 1 base and J by 2 bases, with 8 bases between. Germline V gene lookup returns CDR1 SGHTA and CDR2 FQGNSA. The CDR3 has 14 amino acids. CDR3 bases: TGTGCCAGCAGCTTAGTATCAGAACAAGAGACCCAGTACTTC. Its translation: CASSLVSEQETQYF.

CDR3: CSASPYEQFF. The CDR3 DNA reads as TGCAGTGCTAGCCCCTATGAGCAGTTCTTC. This chain joins TRBV20-1 and TRBJ2-1; D not certain. V gave up 3 bases and J gave up 8 bases, with 5 bases separating them. Looked up from germline, CDR1 is DFQATT and CDR2 is SNEGSKA (reference sequence). The CDR3 is 10 amino acids.

The chain recombines TRBV5-1 with TRBJ1-5; perhaps TRBD1 as D (5 bases). V was cut by 4 bases and J by 8 bases, with 19 bases left in between. CDR1 is SGHRS, CDR2 YFSETQ, per germline. This CDR3 has 15 amino acids. The CDR3 DNA reads TGCGCCAGCAGCCTGGGACCGGCCAACGGGGAGCCCCAGCATTTT. Its protein product is CASSLGPANGEPQHF.

This chain uses TRBV19 with TRBJ2-2, with 14 bases lining up with TRBD2. CDR3 length equals 15 residues. Germline CDR1 reads LNHDA; CDR2 reads SQIVND (reference sequence). V gave up 7 bases and J gave up 7 bases; unmatched junction bases: 5. The CDR3 DNA sequence: TGTGCCAGTAAGGGACTAGCGGGAGCGGTCGGGGAGCTGTTTTTT. Translation gives CASKGLAGAVGELFF.

This clone was seen a few times. Other DNA sequences in the sample encode the same CDR3. This sequence joins TRBV30 and TRBJ2-5; D perhaps matches TRBD2 (5 bases). The CDR3 spans 12 residues. CDR1 GTSNPN and CDR2 SVGIG come from the germline V gene (reference sequence). V shed 2 bases and J shed 2 bases, with 6 bases lying between them. CDR3 loop: CAWSRGQETQYF. CDR3 DNA: TGTGCCTGGAGTAGAGGGCAAGAGACCCAGTACTTC.

This chain connects TRBV28 to TRBJ2-7; 7 bases agree with TRBD2. The CDR3 length is 16 residues. Germline V gene sequence: CDR1 MDHEN, CDR2 SYDVKM. V dropped 7 bases and J dropped 0; count of bases not matched to a gene: 12. The CDR3 protein is CASTNSGGTSSYEQYF. The CDR3 DNA is TGTGCCAGCACTAATTCGGGGGGAACGAGCTCCTACGAGCAGTACTTC.

CDR3 sequence reads: CASSFQGGTEAFF. The CDR3 nucleotides are TGTGCCAGTAGTTTCCAGGGCGGCACTGAAGCTTTCTTT. J is TRBJ1-1 and V is TRBV19, with D perhaps matching TRBD1 (5 bases). Between the trimmed V and J ends, which lost 5 bases and 4 bases, there was a span of 11 bases. The length of the CDR3 is 13 residues. Germline V lookup: CDR1 LNHDA, CDR2 SQIVND (reference sequence).